This T cell receptor (beta chain) is drawn from a study of human T cells and chemical hapten exposure. Study-wide context: Per-sample TCR yields varied mainly from small pooled library volume differences.

Individual cDNA molecules had unique molecular identifiers attached to them by the library. Original data processing: Sample-level TCR yields exhibited a median of about 96,000, with a range of 23,224 to 690,600. TCRdb re-analysed the RACE reads in MiXCR, keeping a single row per CDR3 protein. For this entry, the V and J calls and clone size follow TCRdb and not the study's own pipeline. The data show around 45,000 distinct CDR3 sequences, with less than 4.5% seen just once and 4.5% to 6% held by the top ten. The trim removed 2 bases at V and 3 bases at J, leaving 8 bases unmatched. This CDR3 spans 18 amino acids. CDR1 and CDR2 from the germline V gene are ENHRY and SYGVKD. This clonotype has a count of ten or more. As to time point: healthy volunteer bleed at 2 weeks. Total RNA extraction was carried out from unfractionated whole blood.

The rearrangement links TRBV10-3 to TRBJ2-6; 9 bases are a match to TRBD1. The source material was whole blood. This TCR derives from a human donor in good health. Some clones in this sample may be carry-over from other donors' samples. The chain's CDR3 is CAISEDRGIPLGANVLTF. CDR3 bases: TGTGCCATCAGTGAGGACAGGGGGATTCCTCTTGGGGCCAACGTCCTGACTTTC.